This T cell receptor beta chain stems from a study of OX40 agonist ivuxolimab in advanced cancers. Whole-study context: The mean age was roughly 60 years, ranging from 23 to 79, with approximately 83% of participants male.

This CDR3 spans 14 amino acids. Germline assignment: CDR1 KGHSH and CDR2 LQKENI. Between the trimmed V and J ends, which lost 3 bases and 8 bases, there was a span of 14 bases. Using immunoSEQ multiplex PCR, the repertoire was profiled, and TCRdb retains in-frame clones only, with some absent. The sample contains approximately 120,000 clones, 80% to 95% of which appear only once. The sequencing used CD4+ or CD8+ T cells sorted from blood, collected in a trial of the OX40 agonist ivuxolimab. The clonotype comes from an adult with an advanced solid tumor such as melanoma, head and neck, liver or kidney cancer. The chain couples TRBV18 to TRBJ2-1, with a weak D call TRBD1 (5 bases). CDR3 protein: CASSPPQGLDEQFF. CDR3 DNA: TGTGCCAGCTCACCTCCGCAGGGCCTCGATGAGCAGTTCTTC.